Each of the 10 T cell receptor beta chains below was sequenced from the same sample in a study of blood T cells in healthy people across ages (dated by TCRdb to between 2014 and 2016). Receptor amplification or capture employed 5' RACE. The sequencer listed for this sample is Illumina HiSeq 2500. A second PCR of about 7 to 12 cycles was performed with a sample-barcoded 5' primer and a J-beta primer mix. The public reads were run again by TCRdb, first through fastp at Q25 and then through MiXCR, and only productive beta chains were kept. Identical CDR3 protein sequences are pooled into one entry, listed with their most common genes and DNA. This sample comprises about 1.5 million distinct CDR3 sequences, 35% to 45% of them detected only once. Clones ranked in the top ten supply 7.9% of the sample. The sample comprised blood. These receptors originate from a woman aged 18-30 years in good health.

For this clonotype: The junction and the germline gene differ at one end; a read error may be behind it. The rearrangement uses TRBV20-1 and TRBJ1-6; D call uncertain. Germline V gene sequence: CDR1 DFQATT, CDR2 SNEGSKA (reference sequence). CDR3 length equals 12 residues. CDR3 sequence reads: CSAGEVNLPLHF. DNA for the CDR3: TGCAGTGCTGGAGAGGTGAACCTCCCCCTCCACTTT.

The chain is built from TRBV9 and TRBJ2-3; D is unresolved. The CDR3 loop spans 15 amino acids. Germline V gene lookup returns CDR1 SGDLS and CDR2 YYNGEE. The V and J ends lost 0 bases and 4 bases respectively, with 12 bases between them. CDR3 in DNA: TGTGCCAGCAGCGTAGTGCCGGGCCTACCAGATACGCAGTATTTT. It encodes CASSVVPGLPDTQYF.

This chain links TRBV12-3 or TRBV12-4 with TRBJ2-3; 12 nucleotides align to TRBD2. The CDR3 runs 15 residues. V shed 6 bases and J 5 bases; nucleotides not matched to a gene: 6. The CDR3 loop reads CASRMTSGGRDTQYF. In DNA, the CDR3 is TGTGCCAGCAGAATGACTAGCGGGGGTCGAGATACGCAGTATTTT.

This clonotype has a handful of counts. The genes are TRBV3-1 and TRBJ2-7; no definite D call. The CDR3 covers 13 residues. The V and J ends lost 0 bases and 5 bases respectively, with 8 bases between them. From germline, CDR1 is LGHDT and CDR2 YNNKEL (reference sequence). In DNA, the CDR3 is TGTGCCAGCAGCCAAGATAATAGCCACGAGCAGTACTTC. Protein: CASSQDNSHEQYF.

In its sample, this clonotype was seen a few times. J is TRBJ2-3 and V is TRBV24-1; D is perhaps TRBD2 (6 bases). The ends were cut back, 1 base at V and 4 bases at J, with 20 bases in the middle. Germline loops: CDR1 KGHDR, CDR2 SFDVKD. CDR3 length: 18 amino acids. CDR3 residues: CATSDFQAVGGRADTQYF. CDR3 DNA: TGTGCCACCAGTGATTTCCAGGCCGTCGGGGGTCGCGCAGATACGCAGTATTTT.

The chain combines TRBV10-3 with TRBJ2-5, with TRBD2 matching over 13 bases. V trimming: 8 bases; J trimming: 11 bases; junction bases outside the gene matches: 17. CDR1 ENHRY and CDR2 SYGVKD come from the germline V gene. The CDR3 contains 16 residues. The CDR3 sequence is CAIRTGLAGALNEQYF. CDR3 nucleotides: TGTGCCATCCGAACCGGACTAGCGGGAGCCCTGAATGAGCAGTACTTC.

This clonotype was seen a few times. The chain employs TRBV20-1 and TRBJ2-3; D remains ambiguous. V lost 4 bases to trimming and J lost 2 bases, with 10 bases between them. CDR1 and CDR2 (germline): DFQATT, SNEGSKA (reference sequence). The CDR3 contains 13 residues. CDR3 amino acids: CSATREPTDTQYF. The DNA of the CDR3 is TGCAGTGCTACGAGAGAACCCACAGATACGCAGTATTTT.

The chain employs TRBV27 and TRBJ2-7, with D tentatively TRBD2 (6 bases). V lost 8 bases to trimming and J lost 0 bases, with 14 bases between them. The CDR3 loop spans 14 amino acids. The germline CDR1 and CDR2 sequences are MNHEY and SMNVEV (reference sequence). The CDR3 DNA sequence: TGTGCCAGCTCGGCGGGACCACCCTCCTACGAGCAGTACTTC. Translated, it gives CASSAGPPSYEQYF.

This clonotype was seen only a few times. In DNA form, the CDR3 reads TGCAGTAGCCGGGCTAGCGGCACAGATACGCAGTATTTT. Translating gives CSSRASGTDTQYF. The chain recombines TRBV20-1 with TRBJ2-3, with D maybe TRBD2 (6 bases). The germline V gene encodes CDR1 DFQATT and CDR2 SNEGSKA (reference sequence). V dropped 8 bases and J dropped 1 base, with 13 bases sitting between them. This CDR3 region has 13 residues.

V usage is TRBV28 and J usage is TRBJ1-1; D is ambiguous. The CDR3 has 15 amino acids. The ends were cut back, 5 bases at V and 1 base at J, with 14 bases in the middle. Germline-derived CDR1 and CDR2 are MDHEN and SYDVKM. The CDR3 DNA reads TGTGCCAGCAGTCCGGGCCCGCGGAGGAACACTGAAGCTTTCTTT. Translating it yields CASSPGPRRNTEAFF. The full variable domain, completed using reference TRBV28 and TRBJ1-1, is DVKVTQSSRYLVKRTGEKVFLECVQDMDHENMFWYRQDPGLGLRLIYFSYDVKMKEKGDIPEGYSVSREKKERFSLILESASTNQTSMYLCASSPGPRRNTEAFFGQGTRLTVV.